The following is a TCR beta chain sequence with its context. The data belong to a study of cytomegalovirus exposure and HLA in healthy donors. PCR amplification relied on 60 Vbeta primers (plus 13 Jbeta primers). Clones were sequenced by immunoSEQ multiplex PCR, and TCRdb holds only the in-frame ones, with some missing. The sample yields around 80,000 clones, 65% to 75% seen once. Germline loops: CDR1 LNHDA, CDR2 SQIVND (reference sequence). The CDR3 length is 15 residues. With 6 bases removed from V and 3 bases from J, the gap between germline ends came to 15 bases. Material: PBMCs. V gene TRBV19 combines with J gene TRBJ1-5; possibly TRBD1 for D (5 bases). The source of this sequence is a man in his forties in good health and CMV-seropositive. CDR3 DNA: TGTGCCAGTAGCCCTCTAGACAGTTACAATCAGCCCCAGCATTTT. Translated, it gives CASSPLDSYNQPQHF.